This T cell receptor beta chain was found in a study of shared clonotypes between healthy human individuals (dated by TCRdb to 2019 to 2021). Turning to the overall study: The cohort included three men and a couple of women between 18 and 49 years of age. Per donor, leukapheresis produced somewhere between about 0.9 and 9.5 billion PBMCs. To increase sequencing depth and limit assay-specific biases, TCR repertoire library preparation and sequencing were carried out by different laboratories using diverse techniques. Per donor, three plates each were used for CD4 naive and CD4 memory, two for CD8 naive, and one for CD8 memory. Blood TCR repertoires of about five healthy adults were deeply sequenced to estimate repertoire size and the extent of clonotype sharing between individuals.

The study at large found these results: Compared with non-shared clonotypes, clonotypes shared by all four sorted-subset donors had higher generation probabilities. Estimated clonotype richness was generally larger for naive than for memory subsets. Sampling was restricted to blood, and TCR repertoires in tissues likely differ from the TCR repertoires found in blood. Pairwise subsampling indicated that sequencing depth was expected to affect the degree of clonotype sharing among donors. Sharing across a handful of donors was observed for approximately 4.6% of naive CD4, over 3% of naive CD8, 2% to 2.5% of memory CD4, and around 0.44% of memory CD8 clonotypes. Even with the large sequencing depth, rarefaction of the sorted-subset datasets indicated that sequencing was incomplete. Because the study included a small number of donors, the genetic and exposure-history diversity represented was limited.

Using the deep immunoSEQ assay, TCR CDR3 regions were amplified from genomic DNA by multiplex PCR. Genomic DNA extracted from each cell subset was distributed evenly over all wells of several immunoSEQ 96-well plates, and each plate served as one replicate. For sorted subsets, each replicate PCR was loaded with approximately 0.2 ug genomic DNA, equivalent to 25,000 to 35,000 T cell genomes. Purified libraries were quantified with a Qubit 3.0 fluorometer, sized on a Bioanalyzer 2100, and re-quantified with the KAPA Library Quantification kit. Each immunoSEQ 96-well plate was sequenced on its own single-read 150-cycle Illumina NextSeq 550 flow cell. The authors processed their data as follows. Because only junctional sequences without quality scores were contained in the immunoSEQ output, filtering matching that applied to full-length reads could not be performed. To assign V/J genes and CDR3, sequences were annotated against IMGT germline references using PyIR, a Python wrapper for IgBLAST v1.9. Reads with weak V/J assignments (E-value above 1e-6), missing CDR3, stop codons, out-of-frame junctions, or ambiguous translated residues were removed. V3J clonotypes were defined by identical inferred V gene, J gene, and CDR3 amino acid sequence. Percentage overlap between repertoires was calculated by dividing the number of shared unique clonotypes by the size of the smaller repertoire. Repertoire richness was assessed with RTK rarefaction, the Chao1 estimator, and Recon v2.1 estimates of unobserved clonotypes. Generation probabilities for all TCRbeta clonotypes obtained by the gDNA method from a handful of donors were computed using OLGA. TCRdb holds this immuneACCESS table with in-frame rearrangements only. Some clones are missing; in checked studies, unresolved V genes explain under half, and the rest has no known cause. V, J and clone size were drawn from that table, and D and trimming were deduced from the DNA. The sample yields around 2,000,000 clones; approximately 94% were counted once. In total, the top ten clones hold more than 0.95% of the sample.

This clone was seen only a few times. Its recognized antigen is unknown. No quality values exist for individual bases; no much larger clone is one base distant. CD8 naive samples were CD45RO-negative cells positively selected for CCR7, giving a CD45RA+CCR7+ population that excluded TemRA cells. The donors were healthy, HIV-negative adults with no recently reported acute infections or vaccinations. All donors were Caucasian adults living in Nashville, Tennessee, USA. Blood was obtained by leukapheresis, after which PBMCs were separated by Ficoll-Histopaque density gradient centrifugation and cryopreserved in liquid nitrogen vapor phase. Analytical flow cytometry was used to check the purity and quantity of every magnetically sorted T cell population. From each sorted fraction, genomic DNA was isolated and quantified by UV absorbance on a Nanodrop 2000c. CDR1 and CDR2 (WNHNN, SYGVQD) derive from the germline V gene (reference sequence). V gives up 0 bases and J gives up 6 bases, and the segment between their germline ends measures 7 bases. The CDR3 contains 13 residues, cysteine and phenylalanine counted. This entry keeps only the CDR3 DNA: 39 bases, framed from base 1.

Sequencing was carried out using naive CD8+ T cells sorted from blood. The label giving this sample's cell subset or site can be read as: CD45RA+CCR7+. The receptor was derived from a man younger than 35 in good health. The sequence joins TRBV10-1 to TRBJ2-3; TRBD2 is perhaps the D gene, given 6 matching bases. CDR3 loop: CASSESGGDTQYF. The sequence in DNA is TGCGCCAGCAGTGAGTCTGGAGGGGATACGCAGTATTTT.